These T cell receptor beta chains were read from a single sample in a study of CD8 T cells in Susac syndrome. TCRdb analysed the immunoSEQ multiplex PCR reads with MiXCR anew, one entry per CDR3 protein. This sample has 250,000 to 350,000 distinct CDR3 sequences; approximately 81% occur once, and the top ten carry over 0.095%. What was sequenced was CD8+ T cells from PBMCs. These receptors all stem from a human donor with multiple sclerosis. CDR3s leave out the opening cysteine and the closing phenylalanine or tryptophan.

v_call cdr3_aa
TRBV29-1 SVEGLAIGISSYNEQF
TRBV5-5 ASSSPDQRGNTGELF
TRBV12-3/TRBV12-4 ASSSGQGGEKLF
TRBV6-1 ASSGTGAFEKLF
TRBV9 ASSPEVGLAGNEQF
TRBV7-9 ASSARQYEQY
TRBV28 ASSLGDVQETQY
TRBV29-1 SIGQGYYGYT
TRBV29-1 SVVGSGTDTQY
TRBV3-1 ASSHGTGKYEQY
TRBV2 ASTPGVNTEAF
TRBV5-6 ASSLEPRATGELF
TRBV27 ASNPSQGDMNTEAF
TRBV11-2 ASSLWGAVVEAF
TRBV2 ASSGGTQY
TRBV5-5 ASSYGDRQF
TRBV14 ASTPVPGLNTEAF
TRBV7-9 ASSLDTWDQERGYT
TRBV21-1 ASSPPASGWSQETQY
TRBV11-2 ASSLETGGAYYGYT
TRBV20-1 SASAPSGRAAYNEQF
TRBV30 AWKPGQGRVEQY
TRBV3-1 ASSQENSERFDTVYYQETQY
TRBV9 ASSGRQGAYEQY
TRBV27 ASSHGLAGIGANVLT